These T cell receptor beta chains were read from a single sample in a study of beta chain features in type 1 diabetes. TCRdb keeps only in-frame clones here, not all; method: immunoSEQ multiplex PCR. The sample lists 600,000 to 700,000 clones; 9.5% to 15% were seen once. Sequencing used naive CD4+ T cells from blood. These receptors came from a man under 40 with type 1 diabetes. Each CDR3 is given with its conserved first and last residue. The D gene is left open where the match is weak. A row's size may be missing; if present it is once, few, many or a size class.

V gene: TRBV5-1
J gene: TRBJ2-3
D gene: TRBD2
clone size: few
CDR3 DNA: TGCGCCAGCGGGCCGGGGGGTCCCGGGACAGATACGCAGTATTTT
CDR3 protein: CASGPGGPGTDTQYF

V gene: TRBV7-2
J gene: TRBJ2-6
D gene: TRBD1
clone size: -
CDR3 DNA: TGTGCCAGCAGCTTATCGGCAGGGGGTTTTCGGGCCAACGTCCTGACTTTC
CDR3 protein: CASSLSAGGFRANVLTF

V gene: TRBV28
J gene: TRBJ2-7
D gene: TRBD1
clone size: -
CDR3 DNA: TGTGCCAGCCAGGGACAGGGGGCAAACGAGCAGTACTTC
CDR3 protein: CASQGQGANEQYF

V gene: TRBV4-3
J gene: TRBJ1-5
D gene: -
clone size: -
CDR3 DNA: TGCGCCAGCAGCCAAGACACGTATAGCAATCAGCCCCAGCATTTT
CDR3 protein: CASSQDTYSNQPQHF

V gene: TRBV25-1
J gene: TRBJ2-2
D gene: -
clone size: few
CDR3 DNA: TGTGCCAGCAGTGACCCCAACACCGGGGAGCTGTTTTTT
CDR3 protein: CASSDPNTGELFF

V gene: TRBV5-1
J gene: TRBJ2-1
D gene: TRBD1
clone size: -
CDR3 DNA: TGCGCCAGCAGCTTGGCCCTGGCAGGGGGTCGCAATGAGCAGTTCTTC
CDR3 protein: CASSLALAGGRNEQFF

V gene: TRBV10-3
J gene: TRBJ2-7
D gene: TRBD1
clone size: few
CDR3 DNA: TGTGCCATCAACGGACAGGGCTCCTACGAGCAGTACTTC
CDR3 protein: CAINGQGSYEQYF

V gene: TRBV4-3
J gene: TRBJ2-5
D gene: -
clone size: -
CDR3 DNA: TGCGCCAGCAGCCAAGACACTACCGCCTGGGGGACCCAGTACTTC
CDR3 protein: CASSQDTTAWGTQYF

V gene: TRBV4-3
J gene: TRBJ2-4
D gene: -
clone size: -
CDR3 DNA: TGCGCCAGCAGCCAAGATCGTGGGGGTTCTGAAAACATTCAGTACTTC
CDR3 protein: CASSQDRGGSENIQYF

V gene: TRBV29-1
J gene: TRBJ2-7
D gene: TRBD1
clone size: few
CDR3 DNA: TGCAGCGTTGCGGGACAGGGTGGGATCGAGCAGTACTTC
CDR3 protein: CSVAGQGGIEQYF

V gene: TRBV7-6
J gene: TRBJ1-5
D gene: TRBD1
clone size: -
CDR3 DNA: TGTGCCAGCAGCTCATTAGGGGGCGGGAATCAGCCCCAGCATTTT
CDR3 protein: CASSSLGGGNQPQHF

V gene: TRBV6-6
J gene: TRBJ1-2
D gene: -
clone size: -
CDR3 DNA: TGTGCCAGCAGCCTCGACACGTCTAACTATGGCTACACCTTC
CDR3 protein: CASSLDTSNYGYTF

V gene: TRBV7-2
J gene: TRBJ1-6
D gene: TRBD1
clone size: -
CDR3 DNA: TGTGCCAGCACCCACGAAGGGGGACAGTCACATGGTTCACCCCTCCACTTT
CDR3 protein: CASTHEGGQSHGSPLHF

V gene: TRBV5-1
J gene: TRBJ1-1
D gene: TRBD1
clone size: few
CDR3 DNA: TGCGCCAGCAGCCTCAGGGGGCTCACTGAAGCTTTCTTT
CDR3 protein: CASSLRGLTEAFF

V gene: TRBV2
J gene: TRBJ2-3
D gene: -
clone size: few
CDR3 DNA: TGTGCCAGCAGTGAAAGGGACCCCACAGATACGCAGTATTTT
CDR3 protein: CASSERDPTDTQYF

V gene: TRBV11-2
J gene: TRBJ1-1
D gene: -
clone size: -
CDR3 DNA: TGTGCCAGCAGCCTCAGGGTCATGGGTGAAGCTTTCTTT
CDR3 protein: CASSLRVMGEAFF

V gene: TRBV5-1
J gene: TRBJ2-6
D gene: -
clone size: -
CDR3 DNA: TGCGCCAGCAGCCCCGAGGGGGGAATCATTGGGGCCAACGTCCTGACTTTC
CDR3 protein: CASSPEGGIIGANVLTF

V gene: TRBV5-1
J gene: TRBJ2-2
D gene: -
clone size: few
CDR3 DNA: TGCGCCAGCAGCTCATTAGAGGGGACCGGGGAGCTGTTTTTT
CDR3 protein: CASSSLEGTGELFF

V gene: TRBV6-5
J gene: TRBJ1-6
D gene: -
clone size: -
CDR3 DNA: TGTGCCAGCAGTTACTCGGGGGACGAGGTCGGTTCACCCCTCCACTTT
CDR3 protein: CASSYSGDEVGSPLHF

V gene: TRBV28
J gene: TRBJ1-5
D gene: -
clone size: -
CDR3 DNA: TGTGCCAGCAGTTCACCGACGTGGGGAAACAATCAGCCCCAGCATTTT
CDR3 protein: CASSSPTWGNNQPQHF

V gene: TRBV4-3
J gene: TRBJ1-2
D gene: TRBD1
clone size: -
CDR3 DNA: TGCGCCAGCAGCCAAGGTACGACAGGGGCAGACTATGGCTACACCTTC
CDR3 protein: CASSQGTTGADYGYTF

V gene: TRBV29-1
J gene: TRBJ2-7
D gene: -
clone size: -
CDR3 DNA: TGCAGCGTCGGACGTTTCGGAGGGGAGCAGTACTTC
CDR3 protein: CSVGRFGGEQYF

V gene: TRBV9
J gene: TRBJ1-4
D gene: -
clone size: -
CDR3 DNA: TGTGCCAGCAGCGTTCGAGGGAGTAATGAAAAACTGTTTTTT
CDR3 protein: CASSVRGSNEKLFF

V gene: TRBV19
J gene: TRBJ2-1
D gene: -
clone size: -
CDR3 DNA: TGTGCCAGTAGTGCGTTGGGACAAGTGAGCTACAATGAGCAGTTCTTC
CDR3 protein: CASSALGQVSYNEQFF

V gene: TRBV5-6
J gene: TRBJ1-6
D gene: -
clone size: -
CDR3 DNA: TGTGCCAGCCTTCGACTAAGCTCCTATAATTCACCCCTCCACTTT
CDR3 protein: CASLRLSSYNSPLHF

V gene: TRBV29-1
J gene: TRBJ2-2
D gene: TRBD1
clone size: -
CDR3 DNA: TGCAGCGTGCGGACAGGGGCCGGGGAGCTGTTTTTT
CDR3 protein: CSVRTGAGELFF

V gene: TRBV9
J gene: TRBJ2-2
D gene: TRBD1
clone size: -
CDR3 DNA: TGTGCCAGCAGCGTAAGGAGCAACAGGGGTAAAGCCGGGGAGCTGTTTTTT
CDR3 protein: CASSVRSNRGKAGELFF

V gene: TRBV7-2
J gene: TRBJ2-5
D gene: -
clone size: few
CDR3 DNA: TGTGCCAGCAGCTTAGCTCGGGTTGGGGAGACCCAGTACTTC
CDR3 protein: CASSLARVGETQYF

V gene: TRBV9
J gene: TRBJ1-2
D gene: -
clone size: -
CDR3 DNA: TGTGCCAGCAGCGTATCACCTACGGACAGTGGTTATGGCTACACCTTC
CDR3 protein: CASSVSPTDSGYGYTF

V gene: TRBV7-2
J gene: TRBJ2-5
D gene: -
clone size: -
CDR3 DNA: TGTGCCAGCAGCTTAAGGTGGGGAGGAAGTCAAGAGACCCAGTACTTC
CDR3 protein: CASSLRWGGSQETQYF

V gene: TRBV11-3
J gene: TRBJ2-1
D gene: -
clone size: -
CDR3 DNA: TGTGCCAGCACTGGCGTTTCCTACAATGAGCAGTTCTTC
CDR3 protein: CASTGVSYNEQFF

V gene: TRBV5-6
J gene: TRBJ2-3
D gene: TRBD2
clone size: -
CDR3 DNA: TGTGCCAGCAGCTTGGGAGGCGGGGGACTCACAGATACGCAGTATTTT
CDR3 protein: CASSLGGGGLTDTQYF